The next 7 T cell receptor beta chains were all read from a single sample in a study of cytomegalovirus exposure and HLA in healthy donors. PCR employed 60 Vbeta and 13 Jbeta primers. Sequencing was performed with immunoSEQ multiplex PCR; in TCRdb, only in-frame clones are kept and a portion is missing. Of 150,000 to 200,000 clones detected, around 80% appear once; the ten largest clones hold around 1.7%. The sequenced sample consisted of PBMCs. The receptors were gathered from a woman between 18 and 30 years old in good health and CMV-seronegative.

The V call is TRBV6-5, the J call TRBJ2-1; tentative D call: TRBD2 (5 bases). Trimming stripped 2 bases from V and 0 bases from J, with 8 bases between. Germline V CDR1 and CDR2: MNHEY, SVGAGI. CDR3 length equals 15 residues. This CDR3 is CASSYAAASYNEQFF. CDR3 DNA: TGTGCCAGCAGTTACGCAGCGGCCTCCTACAATGAGCAGTTCTTC.

This clone was detected a few times. The chain links TRBV28 to TRBJ1-4; 8 bases are a match to TRBD1. Germline CDR1 is MDHEN and CDR2 is SYDVKM. The V segment lost 6 bases and the J segment 8 bases; nucleotides outside the gene matches: 14. CDR3 length equals 16 residues. CDR3 sequence: CASRGRDRPHGEKLFF. The CDR3 DNA reads TGTGCCAGCAGGGGAAGGGACAGGCCCCATGGGGAAAAACTGTTTTTT.

The V and J genes are TRBV7-9 and TRBJ2-7, with D possibly being TRBD2 (5 bases). Looked up from germline, CDR1 is SEHNR and CDR2 is FQNEAQ (reference sequence). With 0 bases removed from V and 7 bases from J, the gap between germline ends came to 16 bases. The CDR3 loop spans 15 amino acids. CDR3: CASSLAGGLSGEQYF. In DNA, the CDR3 is TGTGCCAGCAGCTTAGCCGGCGGACTGAGTGGAGAGCAGTACTTC.

This clone was observed a handful of times. J is TRBJ2-1 and V is TRBV7-9, with 8 positions matching TRBD2. The CDR3 is 17 residues long. The V and J ends lost 7 bases and 5 bases, in that order; junction bases with no gene match: 16. Germline V CDR1 and CDR2: SEHNR, FQNEAQ (reference sequence). CDR3 in DNA: TGTGCCAGCACTGACTCGGGGGGGGGAGATAGGGACAATGAGCAGTTCTTC. Amino acids: CASTDSGGGDRDNEQFF.

This clone has just a few counts. The V gene is TRBV29-1, the J gene TRBJ2-7; TRBD1 matches at 8 bases. The CDR3 covers 13 residues. The germline V gene has CDR1 SQVTM and CDR2 ANQGSEA. CDR3 loop: CSFLKQGAHEQYF. CDR3 DNA sequence: TGCAGTTTCCTCAAGCAGGGGGCGCACGAGCAGTACTTC.

This chain joins TRBV18 and TRBJ1-4; tentative D call: TRBD1 (5 bases). The germline CDR1 and CDR2 sequences are KGHSH and LQKENI. The CDR3 consists of 16 residues. V lost 2 bases, J lost 0 bases, and 10 bases lay in between. The CDR3 sequence: CASSPAGPATNEKLFF. DNA for the CDR3: TGTGCCAGCTCACCAGCAGGGCCTGCAACTAATGAAAAACTGTTTTTT.

This chain connects TRBV27 to TRBJ2-1; 12 bases are shared with TRBD2. The V gene end was trimmed by 5 bases and the J gene end by 8 bases; junction bases not matched to a gene: 4. Germline V gene lookup returns CDR1 MNHEY and CDR2 SMNVEV (reference sequence). This CDR3 comprises 14 residues. The CDR3 sequence is CASSKWTSGDEQFF. CDR3 sequence (DNA): TGTGCCAGCAGTAAATGGACTAGCGGGGATGAGCAGTTCTTC.